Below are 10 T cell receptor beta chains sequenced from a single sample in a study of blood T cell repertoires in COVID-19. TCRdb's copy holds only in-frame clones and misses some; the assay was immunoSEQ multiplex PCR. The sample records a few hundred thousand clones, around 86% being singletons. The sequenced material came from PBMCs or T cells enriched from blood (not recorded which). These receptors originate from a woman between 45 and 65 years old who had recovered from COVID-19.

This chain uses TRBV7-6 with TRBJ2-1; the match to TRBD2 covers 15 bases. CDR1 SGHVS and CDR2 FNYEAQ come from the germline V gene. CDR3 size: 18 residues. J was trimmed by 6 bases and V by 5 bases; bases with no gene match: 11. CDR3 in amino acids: CASSAPYRTSGGGNEQFF. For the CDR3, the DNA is TGTGCCAGCAGCGCCCCCTATCGGACTAGCGGGGGGGGCAATGAGCAGTTCTTC.

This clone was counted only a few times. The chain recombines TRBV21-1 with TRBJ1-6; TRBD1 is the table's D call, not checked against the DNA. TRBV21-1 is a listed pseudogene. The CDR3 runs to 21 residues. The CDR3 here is CASNSSDNDSPRPPSNSPLHF. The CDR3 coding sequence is TGTGCCAGCAACTCCAGCGACAACGACAGTCCCCGACCCCCTAGTAATTCACCCCTCCACTTT.

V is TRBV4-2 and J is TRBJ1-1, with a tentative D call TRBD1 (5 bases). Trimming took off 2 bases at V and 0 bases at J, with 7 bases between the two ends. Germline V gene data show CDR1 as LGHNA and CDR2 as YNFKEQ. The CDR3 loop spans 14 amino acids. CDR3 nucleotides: TGTGCCAGCAGCCAACAGGGCATGAACACTGAAGCTTTCTTT. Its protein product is CASSQQGMNTEAFF.

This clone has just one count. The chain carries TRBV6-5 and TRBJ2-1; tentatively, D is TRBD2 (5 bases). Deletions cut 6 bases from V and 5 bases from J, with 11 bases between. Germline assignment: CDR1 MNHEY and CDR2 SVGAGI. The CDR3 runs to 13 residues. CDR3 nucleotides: TGTGCCAGCAGGAAAGACTACCACAATGAGCAGTTCTTC. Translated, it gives CASRKDYHNEQFF.

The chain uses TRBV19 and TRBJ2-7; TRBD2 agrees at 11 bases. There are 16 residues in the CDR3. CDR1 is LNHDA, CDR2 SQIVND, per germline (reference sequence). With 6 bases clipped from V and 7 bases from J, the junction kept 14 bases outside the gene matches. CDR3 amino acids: CASSLGTSGMRREQYF. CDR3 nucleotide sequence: TGTGCCAGTAGCTTAGGGACTAGCGGAATGCGGAGGGAGCAGTACTTC.

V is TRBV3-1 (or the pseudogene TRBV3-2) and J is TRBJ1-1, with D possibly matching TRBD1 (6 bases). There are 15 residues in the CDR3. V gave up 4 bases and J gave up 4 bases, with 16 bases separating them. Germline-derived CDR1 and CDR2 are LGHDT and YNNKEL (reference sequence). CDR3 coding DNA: TGTGCCAGCAGCCCCCCGGACCTCAGGGGCACTGAAGCTTTCTTT. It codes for CASSPPDLRGTEAFF.

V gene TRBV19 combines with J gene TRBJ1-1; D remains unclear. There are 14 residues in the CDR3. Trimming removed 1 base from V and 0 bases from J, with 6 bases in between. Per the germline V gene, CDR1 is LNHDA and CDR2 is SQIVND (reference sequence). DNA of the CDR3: TGTGCCAGTAGTATAGCTTCGGTGAACACTGAAGCTTTCTTT. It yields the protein CASSIASVNTEAFF.

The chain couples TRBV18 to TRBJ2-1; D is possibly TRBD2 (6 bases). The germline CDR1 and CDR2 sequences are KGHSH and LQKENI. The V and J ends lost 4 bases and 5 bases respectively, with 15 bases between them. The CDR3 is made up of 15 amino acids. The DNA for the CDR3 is TGTGCCAGCTCACGCCCGGGAGTGTTGGACAATGAGCAGTTCTTC. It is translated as CASSRPGVLDNEQFF.

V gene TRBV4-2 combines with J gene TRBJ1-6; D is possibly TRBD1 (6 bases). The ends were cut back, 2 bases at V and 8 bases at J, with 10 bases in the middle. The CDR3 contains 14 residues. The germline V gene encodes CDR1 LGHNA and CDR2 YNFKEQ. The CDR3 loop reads CASSQMDRYSPLHF. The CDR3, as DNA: TGTGCCAGCAGCCAAATGGACAGATATTCACCCCTCCACTTT.

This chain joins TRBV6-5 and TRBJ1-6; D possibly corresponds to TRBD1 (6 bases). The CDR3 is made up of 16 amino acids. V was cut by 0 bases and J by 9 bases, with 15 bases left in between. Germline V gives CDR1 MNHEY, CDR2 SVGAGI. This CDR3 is CASSYSQGLSFSPLHF. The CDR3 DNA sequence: TGTGCCAGCAGTTACTCACAGGGCCTAAGTTTTTCACCCCTCCACTTT.